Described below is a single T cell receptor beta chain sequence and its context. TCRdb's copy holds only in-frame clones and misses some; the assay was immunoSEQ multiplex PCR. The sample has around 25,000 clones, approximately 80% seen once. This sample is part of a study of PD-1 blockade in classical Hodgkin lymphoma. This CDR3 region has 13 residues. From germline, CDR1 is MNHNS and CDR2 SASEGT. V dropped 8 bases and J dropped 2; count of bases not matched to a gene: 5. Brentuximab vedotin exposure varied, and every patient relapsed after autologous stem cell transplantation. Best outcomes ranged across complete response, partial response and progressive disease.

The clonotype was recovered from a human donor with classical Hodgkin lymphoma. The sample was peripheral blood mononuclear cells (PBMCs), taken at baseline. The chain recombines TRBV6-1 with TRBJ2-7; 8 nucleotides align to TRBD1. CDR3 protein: CASGGTGPYEQYF. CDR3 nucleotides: TGTGCCAGCGGAGGGACAGGTCCCTACGAGCAGTACTTC.